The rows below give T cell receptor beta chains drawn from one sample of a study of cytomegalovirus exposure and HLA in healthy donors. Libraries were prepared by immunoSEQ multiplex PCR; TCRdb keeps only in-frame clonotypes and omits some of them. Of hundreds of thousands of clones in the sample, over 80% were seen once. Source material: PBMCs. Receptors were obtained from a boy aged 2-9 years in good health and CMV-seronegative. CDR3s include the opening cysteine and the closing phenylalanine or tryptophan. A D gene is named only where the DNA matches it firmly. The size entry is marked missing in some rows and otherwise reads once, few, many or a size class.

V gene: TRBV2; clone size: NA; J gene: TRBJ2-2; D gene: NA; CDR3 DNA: TGTGCCAGCAGTTTCCCAGCGGGCACCGGGGAGCTGTTTTTT; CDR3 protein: CASSFPAGTGELFF
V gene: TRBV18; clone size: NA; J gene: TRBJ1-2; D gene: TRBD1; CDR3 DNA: TGTGCCAGCTCACAGCAACAGGGGGGCGGCGACTATGGCTACACCTTC; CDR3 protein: CASSQQQGGGDYGYTF
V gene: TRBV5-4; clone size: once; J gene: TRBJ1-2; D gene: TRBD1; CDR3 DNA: TGTGCCAGCAGCCTGGACAGGGGGGAGGGCTACACCTTC; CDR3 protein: CASSLDRGEGYTF
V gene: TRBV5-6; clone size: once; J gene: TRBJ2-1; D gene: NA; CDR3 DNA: TGTGCCAGCAGCTTGGGCCAGAGGGCCTACAATGAGCAGTTCTTC; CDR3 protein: CASSLGQRAYNEQFF
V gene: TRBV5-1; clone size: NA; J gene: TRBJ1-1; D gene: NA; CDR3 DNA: TGCGCCAGCAGCTTAGGGGGACACACGAACACTGAAGCTTTCTTT; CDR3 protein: CASSLGGHTNTEAFF
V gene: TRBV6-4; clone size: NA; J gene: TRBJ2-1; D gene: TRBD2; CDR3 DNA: TGTGCCAGCAGTCCAATAGCGGGAGCCTACAATGAGCAGTTCTTC; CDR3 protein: CASSPIAGAYNEQFF
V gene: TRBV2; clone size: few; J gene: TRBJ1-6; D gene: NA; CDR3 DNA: TGTGCCAGCAGAGACCAGGGATCACCCCTCCACTTT; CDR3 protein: CASRDQGSPLHF
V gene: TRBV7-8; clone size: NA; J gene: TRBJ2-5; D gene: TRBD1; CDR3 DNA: TGTGCCAGCAGCCGTGACAGGGGTCAAGAGACCCAGTACTTC; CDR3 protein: CASSRDRGQETQYF
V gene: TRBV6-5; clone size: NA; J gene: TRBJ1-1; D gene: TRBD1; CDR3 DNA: TGTGCCAGCAGTTACGCTTGGACAGGGATGAACACTGAAGCTTTCTTT; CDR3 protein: CASSYAWTGMNTEAFF
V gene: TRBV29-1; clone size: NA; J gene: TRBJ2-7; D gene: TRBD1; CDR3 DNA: TGCAGCGTTGAACTGAATGGACAGGGAGGGTACTTC; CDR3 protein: CSVELNGQGGYF
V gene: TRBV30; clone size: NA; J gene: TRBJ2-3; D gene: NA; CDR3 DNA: TGTGCCTGGAGTGGGGGGCGGGTGCTGGGCACAGATACGCAGTATTTT; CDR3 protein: CAWSGGRVLGTDTQYF
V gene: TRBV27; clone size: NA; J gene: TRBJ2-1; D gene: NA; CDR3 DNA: TGTGCCAGCAGTTTAGGTGCGGGGAATGAGCAGTTCTTC; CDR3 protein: CASSLGAGNEQFF
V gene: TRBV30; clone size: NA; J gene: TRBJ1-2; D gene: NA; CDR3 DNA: TGTGCCTGGAGTGTCCCGGGGGTGGTGGGCTACACCTTC; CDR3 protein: CAWSVPGVVGYTF
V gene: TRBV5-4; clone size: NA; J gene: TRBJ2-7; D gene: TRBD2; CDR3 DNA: TGTGCCAGCAGCTCACAGACTAGCGGGTCCTACGAGCAGTACTTC; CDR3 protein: CASSSQTSGSYEQYF
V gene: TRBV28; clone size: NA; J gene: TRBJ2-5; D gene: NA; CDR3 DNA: TGTGCCAGCAGTTTCGGGAAGGAGACCCAGTACTTC; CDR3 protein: CASSFGKETQYF
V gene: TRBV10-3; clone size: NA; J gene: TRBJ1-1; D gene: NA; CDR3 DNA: TGTGCCACCGGTTCGTGGGACACCAGGGACGAAGCTTTCTTT; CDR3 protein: CATGSWDTRDEAFF
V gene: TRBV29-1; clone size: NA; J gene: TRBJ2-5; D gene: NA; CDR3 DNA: TGCAGCGTTAAGGGACTCTTGACCCAAGAGACCCAGTACTTC; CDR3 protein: CSVKGLLTQETQYF
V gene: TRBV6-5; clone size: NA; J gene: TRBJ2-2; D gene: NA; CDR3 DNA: TGTGCCAGCAGTTACGGGCCGGGAGAGAACGGGGAGCTGTTTTTT; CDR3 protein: CASSYGPGENGELFF
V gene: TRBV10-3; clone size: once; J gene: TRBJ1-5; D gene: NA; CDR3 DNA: TGTGCCATCAGTGATTCGGGGTCTGGTCAGCCCCAGCATTTT; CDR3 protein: CAISDSGSGQPQHF
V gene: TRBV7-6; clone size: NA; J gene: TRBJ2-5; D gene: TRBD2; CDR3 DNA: TGTGCCAGCAGCTTAGGATCCGGGGGGCAAGAGACCCAGTACTTC; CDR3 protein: CASSLGSGGQETQYF
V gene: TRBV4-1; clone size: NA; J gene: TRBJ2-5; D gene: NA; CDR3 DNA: TGCGCCAGCAGCCCTGTGGAGGTAGGCGTCCAAGAGACCCAGTACTTC; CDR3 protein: CASSPVEVGVQETQYF
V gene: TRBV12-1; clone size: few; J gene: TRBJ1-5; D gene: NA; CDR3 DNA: TGTGCCAGCAGCTTTGACCCGGGACAGGGGTATAGCAATCAGCCCCAGCATTTT; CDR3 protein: CASSFDPGQGYSNQPQHF
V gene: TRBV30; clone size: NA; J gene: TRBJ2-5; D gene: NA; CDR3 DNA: TGTGCCTGGAGTGGGTCCAGGGAAGAGACCCAGTACTTC; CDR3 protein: CAWSGSREETQYF
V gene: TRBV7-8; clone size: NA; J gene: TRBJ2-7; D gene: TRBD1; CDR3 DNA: TGTGCCAGCAGTGCCTCGGGGACAGGTCTTATTAGCTCCTACGAGCAGTATTTC; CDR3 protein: CASSASGTGLISSYEQYF
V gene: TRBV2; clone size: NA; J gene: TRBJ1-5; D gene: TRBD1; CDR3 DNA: TGTGCCAGCTCGGGACAGGGAGATGGTCAGCCCCAGCATTTT; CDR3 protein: CASSGQGDGQPQHF
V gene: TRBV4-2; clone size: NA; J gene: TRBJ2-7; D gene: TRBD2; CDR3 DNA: TGTGCCAGCAGTCCCGGGACTAGCGGGGGTGCTGGGTCCTACGAGCAGTACTTC; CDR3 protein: CASSPGTSGGAGSYEQYF
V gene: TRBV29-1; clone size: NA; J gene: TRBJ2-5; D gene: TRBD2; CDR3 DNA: TGCAGCGTTACCCTAGCGGGAGCGGGGGAGACCCAGTACTTC; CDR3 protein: CSVTLAGAGETQYF